The 26 T cell receptor beta chains below were found in one sample sequenced in a study of shared clonotypes between healthy human individuals. Assay used: immunoSEQ multiplex PCR; TCRdb lists only in-frame clones, some missing. The data contain 1,500,000 or so clones, around 95% of them singletons. Sequencing was performed on naive CD4+ T cells sorted from blood. Documented subset: CD45RA+ positively selected. These receptors all come from a man aged 25-45 years in good health.

The chain is built from TRBV18 and TRBJ1-1, with D hard to call. The CDR3 has 16 amino acids. Germline CDR1 reads KGHSH; CDR2 reads LQKENI. V shed 2 bases and J shed 0 bases, with 13 bases lying between them. In DNA form, the CDR3 reads TGTGCCAGCTCACCAGATTTGGGGAGAATGAACACTGAAGCTTTCTTT. As protein: CASSPDLGRMNTEAFF.

The chain couples TRBV29-1 to TRBJ2-3, with D possibly matching TRBD2 (6 bases). In germline, CDR1 is SQVTM, CDR2 ANQGSEA. This CDR3 is built from 14 residues. V gave up 6 bases and J gave up 4 bases, with 17 bases separating them. CDR3 in DNA: TGCAGCGTCCTACCGGGACTCCTGTCAGATACGCAGTATTTT. Its translation: CSVLPGLLSDTQYF.

Comments on this clone: The junction does not match germline at one end; this may be a read error. The rearrangement links TRBV18 to TRBJ2-3; unclear D gene. The length of the CDR3 is 13 residues. Germline V CDR1 and CDR2: KGHSH, LQKENI. CDR3 nucleotides: TGTGCCGGCTCACAAGCTAGCACAGATACGCAGTATTTT. Translated, it gives CAGSQASTDTQYF.

The gene calls are TRBV6-1 and TRBJ2-3; D is ambiguous. CDR1 is MNHNS, CDR2 SASEGT, per germline. V was trimmed by 3 bases and J by 3 bases, leaving 16 bases between them. The CDR3 consists of 16 residues. The CDR3 region has the DNA TGTGCCAGCAGTGATTTGTGGGCTAGGGTAACAGATACGCAGTATTTT. Translated, it gives CASSDLWARVTDTQYF.

This clone was observed a single time. V usage is TRBV18 and J usage is TRBJ2-3; tentatively, D is TRBD1 (6 bases). The CDR3 covers 14 residues. Deletions cut 6 bases from V and 5 bases from J, with 15 bases between. Germline loops: CDR1 KGHSH, CDR2 LQKENI. CDR3 residues: CASSPTGMGDTQYF. The CDR3 DNA reads TGTGCCAGCTCCCCTACAGGGATGGGAGATACGCAGTATTTT. The complete variable domain, with remaining parts taken from reference TRBV18 and TRBJ2-3, reads NAGVMQNPRHLVRRRGQEARLRCSPMKGHSHVYWYRQLPEEGLKFMVYLQKENIIDESGMPKERFSAEFPKEGPSILRIQQVVRGDSAAYFCASSPTGMGDTQYFGPGTRLTVL.

The chain joins TRBV18 to TRBJ2-2; 11 nucleotides match TRBD2. CDR1 is KGHSH, CDR2 LQKENI, per germline. The CDR3 is made up of 16 amino acids. V was clipped by 1 base and J by 4 bases; unmatched bases: 2. CDR3 in DNA: TGTGCCAGCTCACCACTACTAGCGGGAGCCACCGGGGAGCTGTTTTTT. It encodes CASSPLLAGATGELFF.

The rearrangement uses TRBV19 and TRBJ2-7; TRBD2 aligns across 9 bases. Losses at the gene ends were 4 bases for V and 3 bases for J; bases not matched to a gene: 4. The CDR3 extends over 14 amino acids. CDR1 is LNHDA and CDR2 is SQIVND in the germline V gene (reference sequence). CDR3 DNA sequence: TGTGCCAGTAGTACCTTAGCGGGAGTCTACGAGCAGTACTTC. Translating it yields CASSTLAGVYEQYF. Combining the CDR3 with reference TRBV19 and TRBJ2-7 gives the whole variable domain DGGITQSPKYLFRKEGQNVTLSCEQNLNHDAMYWYRQDPGQGLRLIYYSQIVNDFQKGDIAEGYSVSREKKESFPLTVTSAQKNPTAFYLCASSTLAGVYEQYFGPGTRLTVT.

The rearrangement joins TRBV6-5 to TRBJ2-1; TRBD1 agrees at 8 bases. Trimming at V came to 6 bases and at J to 7 bases, leaving 14 bases not matched to a gene. The CDR3 is made up of 16 amino acids. Per the germline V gene, CDR1 is MNHEY and CDR2 is SVGAGI. The CDR3 region is CASSYTWTGPGNEQFF. The CDR3, as DNA: TGTGCCAGCAGCTACACCTGGACAGGGCCGGGGAATGAGCAGTTCTTC.

The rearrangement links TRBV5-1 to TRBJ2-1; D may be TRBD2 (6 bases). Between the trimmed V and J ends, which lost 1 base and 2 bases, there was a span of 13 bases. Germline V CDR1 and CDR2: SGHRS, YFSETQ. This CDR3 region has 16 residues. CDR3 sequence: CASSLSGGVTYNEQFF. In DNA form, the CDR3 reads TGCGCCAGCAGCTTGTCCGGCGGGGTTACCTACAATGAGCAGTTCTTC. Drawing the rest from reference TRBV5-1 and TRBJ2-1, the complete variable domain is KAGVTQTPRYLIKTRGQQVTLSCSPISGHRSVSWYQQTPGQGLQFLFEYFSETQRNKGNFPGRFSGRQFSNSRSEMNVSTLELGDSALYLCASSLSGGVTYNEQFFGPGTRLTVL.

The genes are TRBV2 and TRBJ2-1; TRBD2 matches at 14 bases. This CDR3 region has 21 residues. V shed 5 bases and J 6 bases; nucleotides not matched to a gene: 21. Per the germline V gene, CDR1 is SNHLY and CDR2 is FYNNEI. The CDR3: CASSRVPGLAGVGLLGNEQFF. The CDR3 region has the DNA TGTGCCAGCAGTCGAGTCCCGGGACTAGCGGGAGTGGGGTTGCTGGGCAATGAGCAGTTCTTC.

This clone was seen only a few times. This sample also contains other DNA sequences that code for the same CDR3. The rearrangement joins TRBV9 to TRBJ2-2; no firm D call. The CDR3 has 12 residues. Trimming pared 0 bases from V and 6 bases from J, leaving 3 bases between. Germline lookup yields CDR1 SGDLS and CDR2 YYNGEE. CDR3 nucleotides: TGTGCCAGCAGCGTAGGTCCCGGGGAGCTGTTTTTT. Amino acids: CASSVGPGELFF.

This chain connects TRBV11-2 to TRBJ2-1; 10 bases map to TRBD1. CDR3 length: 17 amino acids. J was trimmed by 7 bases and V by 4 bases; bases with no gene match: 13. Germline values: CDR1 SGHAT, CDR2 FQNNGV. CDR3 in DNA: TGTGCCAGCAGCTACCAACCTCCGGGACAGGGGATGAATGAGCAGTTCTTC. Its translation is CASSYQPPGQGMNEQFF.

This chain connects TRBV28 to TRBJ2-7; 7 nucleotides align to TRBD2. CDR1 and CDR2 (germline): MDHEN, SYDVKM. The J segment lost 7 bases and the V segment lost 4 bases, leaving 16 bases of the junction unmatched. The CDR3 loop spans 16 amino acids. The CDR3 DNA follows: TGTGCCAGCAGTTCACCCCTCTCTAGCGGCCGCGATGAGCAGTACTTC. Translating it yields CASSSPLSSGRDEQYF.

This sequence joins TRBV6-5 and TRBJ2-5, with 7 bases aligning to TRBD1. Germline V lookup: CDR1 MNHEY, CDR2 SVGAGI. This CDR3 spans 14 amino acids. The V segment lost 5 bases and the J segment 4 bases; nucleotides outside the gene matches: 7. CDR3 nucleotide sequence: TGTGCCAGCAGTCTATACAGGGGCGGAGAGACCCAGTACTTC. It specifies CASSLYRGGETQYF.

The chain joins TRBV5-5 to TRBJ2-7; TRBD2 is a possible D gene (6 bases). Trimming stripped 2 bases from V and 7 bases from J, with 13 bases between. The CDR3 is 13 amino acids. Germline CDR1 is SGHKS and CDR2 is YYEKEE (reference sequence). CDR3 sequence: CASSFQGGWEQYF. The CDR3 DNA reads as TGTGCCAGCAGCTTTCAGGGAGGATGGGAGCAGTACTTC.

This rearrangement joins TRBV7-1 to TRBJ2-3, with 10 bases that match TRBD2. TRBV7-1 is treated as an ORF (open reading frame) with a function not yet certain. The CDR3 is made up of 17 amino acids. Trimming took 9 bases from V and 0 from J; bases not matched to a gene: 12. In DNA, the CDR3 is TGTGCCAGGGAAGGACTAGCGGCAGCCGCGAGCACAGATACGCAGTATTTT. It specifies CAREGLAAAASTDTQYF.

In regard to this clone: Other DNA sequences in this specimen translate into the identical CDR3. The chain links TRBV5-1 to TRBJ2-1; no clear D. V was shortened by 0 bases and J by 6 bases, with 4 bases between the two germline ends. Germline CDR1 SGHRS, CDR2 YFSETQ. This CDR3 has 12 amino acids. CDR3 in DNA: TGCGCCAGCAGCTTGGAGTCCAATGAGCAGTTCTTC. It translates to CASSLESNEQFF.

The CDR3 protein is CASSLVAAGPYTF. CDR3 sequence (DNA): TGTGCCAGCAGCTTAGTGGCGGCAGGTCCCTACACCTTC. The chain links TRBV5-6 to TRBJ1-2; no clear D gene. The CDR3 sequence is 13 residues long. Germline lookup yields CDR1 SGHDT and CDR2 YYEEEE. V was trimmed by 2 bases and J by 10 bases, leaving 15 bases between them.

This clone occurred once. The chain has TRBV5-6 and TRBJ2-7, with D maybe TRBD1 (5 bases). V lost 4 bases and J lost 6, with 17 bases in between. Germline V gene sequence: CDR1 SGHDT, CDR2 YYEEEE. This CDR3 is 14 amino acids long. The CDR3 loop reads CASSLGVRGSEQYF. The CDR3 coding sequence is TGTGCCAGCAGCCTCGGCGTAAGGGGTAGCGAGCAGTACTTC.

This chain uses TRBV5-4 with TRBJ1-1; D is perhaps TRBD1 (5 bases). This CDR3 has 13 amino acids. V shed 4 bases and J shed 7 bases, with 14 bases lying between them. Looked up from germline, CDR1 is SGHNT and CDR2 is YYREEE (reference sequence). In DNA, the CDR3 is TGTGCCAGCAGCCGTGGGGGGATGAATGAAGCTTTCTTT. It yields the protein CASSRGGMNEAFF.

The chain is built from TRBV10-1 and TRBJ2-1; TRBD2 is a possible D gene (5 bases). From germline, CDR1 is WNHNN and CDR2 SYGVQD (reference sequence). The CDR3 sequence is 12 residues long. The V end was cut by 6 bases, the J end by 3 bases, with 6 bases between. In DNA, the CDR3 is TGCGCCAGCAGCGGGAACTACAATGAGCAGTTCTTC. Translated: CASSGNYNEQFF.

The chain carries TRBV4-1 and TRBJ1-3; the D gene is possibly TRBD1 (5 bases). This CDR3 region has 14 residues. Germline V lookup: CDR1 MGHRA, CDR2 YSYEKL. V was trimmed by 4 bases and J by 4 bases, leaving 11 bases between them. The CDR3 spells CASSLPGAGNTIYF. In DNA form, the CDR3 reads TGCGCCAGCAGCCTCCCCGGGGCAGGAAACACCATATATTTT.

V gene TRBV9 combines with J gene TRBJ2-7; 7 positions agree with TRBD1. The V gene's germline CDR1 is SGDLS and CDR2 YYNGEE. With V trimmed by 0 bases and J by 5 bases, 2 bases remained unmatched. This CDR3 contains 13 residues. CDR3 in DNA: TGTGCCAGCAGCGTAGGACAGGGCCACGAGCAGTACTTC. Amino acids: CASSVGQGHEQYF.

The V and J genes are TRBV5-1 and TRBJ2-1, with D hard to call. Trimming left V 0 bases short and J 6 bases short, with 16 bases between. Germline CDR1 SGHRS, CDR2 YFSETQ. The CDR3 sequence is 16 residues long. CDR3 sequence: CASSLDFSGLRNEQFF. CDR3 bases: TGCGCCAGCAGCTTGGATTTTTCGGGTCTCCGCAATGAGCAGTTCTTC.

J is TRBJ2-2 and V is TRBV28, with 10 positions matching TRBD2. The germline gives CDR1 MDHEN, CDR2 SYDVKM. The CDR3 spans 17 residues. The J segment lost 3 bases and the V segment lost 5 bases, leaving 9 bases of the junction unmatched. In DNA, the CDR3 is TGTGCCAGCAGTCCCTGGGGAAGCGGGAGGGACACCGGGGAGCTGTTTTTT. As protein: CASSPWGSGRDTGELFF.

The chain links TRBV28 to TRBJ2-5; 7 nucleotides line up with TRBD2. Germline assignment: CDR1 MDHEN and CDR2 SYDVKM. The V segment lost 5 bases and the J segment 5 bases; nucleotides outside the gene matches: 11. This CDR3 is 15 amino acids long. Here the CDR3 reads CASSRRGPRGETQYF. In DNA form, the CDR3 reads TGTGCCAGCAGTCGAAGAGGTCCGCGGGGGGAGACCCAGTACTTC.